Listed below are T cell receptor beta chains from one sample, sequenced in a study of human T cells and chemical hapten exposure. TCRdb analysed the RACE reads with MiXCR anew, one entry per CDR3 protein. Altogether about 77,000 distinct CDR3 sequences are present, around 9.3% being singletons, with the ten largest covering about 1.8%. The material sequenced was whole blood. These receptor sequences come from a female donor in good health. Some clones in this sample may be carry-over from other donors' samples. Each CDR3 is given with its conserved first and last residue. D genes are given only for firm matches. The size of a clone is reported for some rows only, either as once, few or many, or as a class for expanded clones.

v_gene: TRBV6-6; abundance: -; j_gene: TRBJ2-6; d_gene: -; CDR3nt: TGTGCCAGCAGTTACTCCGGAAGAGAGGAGGGCTCTGGGGCCAACGTCCTGACTTTC; CDR3aa: CASSYSGREEGSGANVLTF
v_gene: TRBV10-3; abundance: -; j_gene: TRBJ1-5; d_gene: -; CDR3nt: TGTGCCATCAGTCAGACGGGGAGCAATCAGCCCCAGCATTTT; CDR3aa: CAISQTGSNQPQHF
v_gene: TRBV6-5; abundance: many; j_gene: TRBJ1-1; d_gene: TRBD1; CDR3nt: TGTGCCAGCCACAGGGGCGTCTCGAACACTGAAGCTTTCTTT; CDR3aa: CASHRGVSNTEAFF
v_gene: TRBV7-9; abundance: many; j_gene: TRBJ1-3; d_gene: -; CDR3nt: TGTGCCAGCAGCGGGGATGAAGGACAGAAGTCAACACCATATATTCGCAACACCATATATTTT; CDR3aa: CASSGDEGQKSTPYIRNTIYF
v_gene: TRBV20-1; abundance: -; j_gene: TRBJ2-1; d_gene: -; CDR3nt: TGCAGTGCTAGGGAAAGGGGCTTACGGGCCTACAATGAGCAGTTCTTC; CDR3aa: CSARERGLRAYNEQFF
v_gene: TRBV4-3; abundance: few; j_gene: TRBJ2-3; d_gene: -; CDR3nt: TGCGCCAGCAGCCAAGATCTGGCCGCAGATACGCAGTATTTT; CDR3aa: CASSQDLAADTQYF
v_gene: TRBV23-1; abundance: few; j_gene: TRBJ2-7; d_gene: -; CDR3nt: TGCGCCAGCAGTCAATCTAGGCAGCCAAATCGTACCTACGAGCAGTACTTC; CDR3aa: CASSQSRQPNRTYEQYF
v_gene: TRBV29-1; abundance: -; j_gene: TRBJ2-7; d_gene: TRBD1; CDR3nt: TGCAGCGTCGCCAGACAGGGGACGGGTGAGCAGTACTTC; CDR3aa: CSVARQGTGEQYF
v_gene: TRBV3-1; abundance: -; j_gene: TRBJ2-5; d_gene: -; CDR3nt: TGTGCCAGCAGCCAACGGGGTGGAGAGACCCAGTACTTC; CDR3aa: CASSQRGGETQYF
v_gene: TRBV10-3; abundance: -; j_gene: TRBJ2-1; d_gene: TRBD1; CDR3nt: TGTGCCATCGGTGACGAGGGGGCTTTATGGAGGAATGAGCAGTTCTTC; CDR3aa: CAIGDEGALWRNEQFF
v_gene: TRBV6-5; abundance: few; j_gene: TRBJ1-5; d_gene: TRBD1; CDR3nt: TGTGCCAGCAGGACAGGGTACCAGCCCCAGCATTTT; CDR3aa: CASRTGYQPQHF
v_gene: TRBV19; abundance: -; j_gene: TRBJ2-3; d_gene: -; CDR3nt: TGTGCCAGTAGTATCTCGACAGTTAGCACAGATACGCAGTATTTT; CDR3aa: CASSISTVSTDTQYF
v_gene: TRBV20-1; abundance: many; j_gene: TRBJ2-1; d_gene: TRBD2; CDR3nt: TGCAGTGTCCAGCGGGGGGGATGGGATGAGCAGTTCTTC; CDR3aa: CSVQRGGWDEQFF
v_gene: TRBV12-3/TRBV12-4; abundance: -; j_gene: TRBJ2-3; d_gene: -; CDR3nt: TGTGCCAGCAGCCTGGGACACTCTACGCAGTATTTT; CDR3aa: CASSLGHSTQYF
v_gene: TRBV12-3/TRBV12-4; abundance: -; j_gene: TRBJ1-1; d_gene: -; CDR3nt: TGTGCCAGCAGTTTCCTGGGCCGGATTAGGGGAGCTTTCTTT; CDR3aa: CASSFLGRIRGAFF
v_gene: TRBV30; abundance: many; j_gene: TRBJ1-6; d_gene: -; CDR3nt: TGTGCCTGGACTCGGAGGCCGGGGGCAAGGTCACCCCTCCACTTT; CDR3aa: CAWTRRPGARSPLHF
v_gene: TRBV7-9; abundance: -; j_gene: TRBJ1-1; d_gene: TRBD1; CDR3nt: TGTGCCAGCAGCTTACCACAGGGGGAAGCTTTCTTT; CDR3aa: CASSLPQGEAFF
v_gene: TRBV4-2; abundance: -; j_gene: TRBJ2-3; d_gene: TRBD2; CDR3nt: TGTGCCAGCAGCCAATTGACTAGCGGGGTGACAGATACGCAGTATTTT; CDR3aa: CASSQLTSGVTDTQYF
v_gene: TRBV12-3/TRBV12-4; abundance: many; j_gene: TRBJ1-1; d_gene: -; CDR3nt: TGTGCCAGCAGTTTAAGGGAGGGGACTGAAGCTTTCTTT; CDR3aa: CASSLREGTEAFF
v_gene: TRBV21-1; abundance: -; j_gene: TRBJ2-3; d_gene: -; CDR3nt: TGTGCCAGCCGAGGGGACAGGGAGTTCACAGATACGCAGTATTTT; CDR3aa: CASRGDREFTDTQYF